What follows are 32 T cell receptor beta chains derived from one specimen sequenced in a study of post-analysis software for immune sequencing data. The study, taken as a whole, reports: In patients, TRBV5-6, TRBV5-1 and TRBV20-1 belonged to five TRBV segments found more frequently than in controls.

Unique molecular identifiers featured in each of the TCR beta cDNA libraries. TCRdb reprocessed the PCR reads with MiXCR, giving one entry per CDR3 protein. Among hundreds of thousands of distinct CDR3 sequences listed, roughly 45% were seen once. No cognate antigen is known for these TCRs. Source material: blood. Source of these receptors: a girl under 18 with multiple sclerosis.

Only a few counts were recorded for this clonotype. The chain carries TRBV7-2 and TRBJ2-5; 9 nucleotides line up with TRBD1. The CDR3 totals 16 residues. Germline V gene sequence: CDR1 SGHTA, CDR2 FQGNSA. V lost 5 bases and J lost 4; bases outside the gene matches: 11. Here the CDR3 reads CASSRRRTGVGETQYF. The CDR3 DNA is TGTGCCAGCAGCAGACGTCGGACAGGGGTAGGAGAGACCCAGTACTTC.

V usage is TRBV20-1 and J usage is TRBJ2-7, with D possibly TRBD1 on 5 matching bases. The CDR3 totals 12 residues. Germline V gene sequence: CDR1 DFQATT, CDR2 SNEGSKA (reference sequence). V was trimmed by 3 bases and J by 0 bases, leaving 6 bases between them. CDR3 nucleotides: TGCAGTGCTAGGACAGACTCCTACGAGCAGTACTTC. Translation: CSARTDSYEQYF.

V is TRBV27 and J is TRBJ1-5; tentatively, D is TRBD1 (5 bases). V was pared by 1 base and J by 5 bases, with 9 bases between. The CDR3 is 14 amino acids. CDR1 is MNHEY, CDR2 SMNVEV, per germline (reference sequence). CDR3 protein: CASSLWEGHQPQHF. CDR3 sequence (DNA): TGTGCCAGCAGTTTATGGGAGGGGCATCAGCCCCAGCATTTT.

This clonotype was recorded only once. This sequence joins TRBV5-1 and TRBJ2-2; D uncertain. Trimming stripped 0 bases from V and 0 bases from J, with 6 bases between. The germline V gene encodes CDR1 SGHRS and CDR2 YFSETQ. This CDR3 is 15 amino acids long. The CDR3 DNA sequence: TGCGCCAGCAGCTTGGCCATAACGAACACCGGGGAGCTGTTTTTT. This encodes CASSLAITNTGELFF.

The J gene is TRBJ1-1, the V gene TRBV20-1; 7 bases are a match to TRBD1. Germline assignment: CDR1 DFQATT and CDR2 SNEGSKA (reference sequence). J gave up 8 bases and V 5 bases, and 14 bases lay outside the gene matches. CDR3 size: 14 residues. CDR3 amino acids: CSAANRDSFSEAFF. The CDR3 DNA sequence: TGCAGTGCTGCAAACCGGGACAGTTTCTCCGAAGCTTTCTTT.

J is TRBJ2-1 and V is TRBV7-2; D is possibly TRBD1 (7 bases). Germline V lookup: CDR1 SGHTA, CDR2 FQGNSA. With 8 bases removed from V and 7 bases from J, the gap between germline ends came to 15 bases. This CDR3 contains 13 residues. CDR3 residues: CASLDRTKNEQFF. As DNA, the CDR3 is TGTGCCAGCTTGGACAGGACTAAGAATGAGCAGTTCTTC.

The CDR3 loop reads CSAGLGLAGVNEQFF. CDR3 coding DNA: TGCAGCGCCGGGCTGGGACTAGCGGGAGTCAATGAGCAGTTCTTC. This chain joins TRBV29-1 and TRBJ2-1; TRBD2 matches at 14 bases. The V segment lost 7 bases and the J segment 6 bases; nucleotides outside the gene matches: 8. The CDR3 runs to 15 residues. CDR1 and CDR2 from the germline V gene are SQVTM and ANQGSEA.

This clonotype turned up a few times. The rearrangement links TRBV25-1 to TRBJ2-1; no reliable D call. The CDR3 is 10 residues long. Trimming removed 7 bases at V and 4 bases at J, with 2 bases between. Germline V gene sequence: CDR1 MGHDK, CDR2 SYGVNS. The CDR3 loop reads CASNYNEQFF. As DNA, the CDR3 is TGTGCCAGCAATTACAATGAGCAGTTCTTC.

This clonotype showed up just a few times. This rearrangement joins TRBV6-5 to TRBJ2-7, with D maybe TRBD1 (5 bases). Trimming took 6 bases from V and 5 from J, leaving 11 bases between them. From germline, CDR1 is MNHEY and CDR2 SVGAGI. The CDR3 loop spans 12 amino acids. CDR3 sequence (DNA): TGTGCCAGCAGATCAGGGTGGCACGAGCAGTACTTC. This encodes CASRSGWHEQYF.

The chain joins TRBV18 to TRBJ1-2, with D perhaps matching TRBD1 (5 bases). V was clipped by 3 bases and J by 3 bases, with 11 bases between them. The CDR3 spans 14 residues. CDR1 is KGHSH, CDR2 LQKENI, per germline. The CDR3 bases are TGTGCCAGCTCACCGGGGACGCTAGACTATGGCTACACCTTC. It yields the protein CASSPGTLDYGYTF.

As regards this clonotype: The germline gene is not matched at one end of the junction; a read error may be the cause. The chain combines TRBV28 with TRBJ2-7, with 7 bases fitting TRBD1. The V gene's germline CDR1 is MDHEN and CDR2 SYDVKM. The CDR3 is made up of 15 amino acids. In nucleotides, the CDR3 is TGTGCTAGCAGCACCAGACAGGGAATCGACTACGAGCAGTACTTC. Amino acid sequence: CASSTRQGIDYEQYF.

Comments on this clonotype: This clone may be a read error of a much larger clone one base away. The rearrangement joins TRBV7-9 to TRBJ2-5; tentative D call: TRBD2 (5 bases). Germline assignment: CDR1 SEHNR and CDR2 FQNEAQ (reference sequence). V was pared by 5 bases and J by 13 bases, with 17 bases between. The CDR3 is 12 amino acids. CDR3 nucleotide sequence: TGTGCCAGCAGCCCCGGGGTTGACGAGCGGTACTTC. Protein product: CASSPGVDERYF.

The chain uses TRBV27 and TRBJ1-1; 7 nucleotides line up with TRBD1. This CDR3 is 16 amino acids long. Germline assignment: CDR1 MNHEY and CDR2 SMNVEV (reference sequence). V trimming: 2 bases; J trimming: 0 bases; junction bases outside the gene matches: 6. CDR3 loop: CASSLIPDRLNTEAFF. The CDR3 bases are TGTGCCAGCAGTTTAATCCCGGACAGGTTGAACACTGAAGCTTTCTTT.

This chain links TRBV5-1 with TRBJ1-1; possible D gene TRBD1, 5 bases. Between the trimmed V and J ends, which lost 0 bases and 3 bases, there was a span of 9 bases. This CDR3 has 14 residues. Germline V gives CDR1 SGHRS, CDR2 YFSETQ. This CDR3 is CASSLGQLYTEAFF. The DNA of the CDR3 is TGCGCCAGCAGCTTGGGACAGCTTTACACTGAAGCTTTCTTT.

The genes are TRBV2 and TRBJ1-5; unclear D gene. Germline CDR1 reads SNHLY; CDR2 reads FYNNEI. The CDR3 length is 14 residues. V was shortened by 7 bases and J by 5 bases, with 15 bases between the two germline ends. For the CDR3, the DNA is TGTGCCAGCACCCCGAACCTGGGGTATCAGCCCCAGCATTTT. Translated: CASTPNLGYQPQHF. Variable domain in full (rest from reference TRBV2 and TRBJ1-5): EPEVTQTPSHQVTQMGQEVILRCVPISNHLYFYWYRQILGQKVEFLVSFYNNEISEKSEIFDDQFSVERPDGSNFTLKIRSTKLEDSAMYFCASTPNLGYQPQHFGDGTRLSIL.

The chain employs TRBV14 and TRBJ2-1, with 9 bases that match TRBD1. The CDR3 extends over 14 amino acids. The junction had 9 bases not matched to a gene; V was cut back by 9 bases and J by 6 bases. Germline CDR1 SGHDN, CDR2 FVKESK. The CDR3 DNA reads TGTGCCAGAGAACAGGGGGCGCGATCCAATGAGCAGTTCTTC. This codes for CAREQGARSNEQFF.

This clonotype has more than one count but fewer than ten. The V call is TRBV12-3 or TRBV12-4, the J call TRBJ1-5, with no clear D. V was trimmed by 0 bases and J by 0 bases, leaving 0 bases between them. This CDR3 spans 13 amino acids. The CDR3 bases are TGTGCCAGCAGTTTAGCTAGCAATCAGCCCCAGCATTTT. Its translation is CASSLASNQPQHF.

The V call is TRBV5-1, the J call TRBJ2-5, with TRBD2 matching over 12 bases. Germline V gene lookup returns CDR1 SGHRS and CDR2 YFSETQ. J was trimmed by 5 bases and V by 3 bases; bases with no gene match: 8. The CDR3 is made up of 16 amino acids. DNA of the CDR3: TGCGCCAGCAGCTGGGGCCCTAGCGGGGGGGCGGAGACCCAGTACTTC. Encoded protein: CASSWGPSGGAETQYF.

The CDR3 DNA is TGTGCCAGCTCACTGAGGACGGCGAGTGAGCAGTTCTTC. As protein: CASSLRTASEQFF. The chain is built from TRBV18 and TRBJ2-1; no clear D gene. V lost 4 bases, J lost 9 bases, and 13 bases lay in between. The CDR3 consists of 13 residues. Germline V CDR1 and CDR2: KGHSH, LQKENI.

V and J are TRBV25-1 and TRBJ2-1, with TRBD1 identical over 9 bases. V shed 4 bases and J 2 bases; nucleotides not matched to a gene: 9. The CDR3 totals 17 residues. The germline gives CDR1 MGHDK, CDR2 SYGVNS. The CDR3 DNA reads TGTGCCAGCAGTGTCAGGACCGGGACAGGGACCTACAATGAGCAGTTCTTC. Its translation: CASSVRTGTGTYNEQFF.

This rearrangement joins TRBV10-3 to TRBJ2-7; maybe TRBD2 (5 bases). V lost 0 bases, J lost 6 bases, and 15 bases lay in between. The CDR3 spans 15 residues. Germline V gene sequence: CDR1 ENHRY, CDR2 SYGVKD. The CDR3 loop reads CAISESSSLPFEQYF. In nucleotides, the CDR3 is TGTGCCATCAGTGAGTCCTCTAGCCTCCCTTTCGAGCAGTACTTC.

The rearrangement uses TRBV29-1 and TRBJ2-7, with 9 bases aligning to TRBD1. The V gene's germline CDR1 is SQVTM and CDR2 ANQGSEA. The CDR3 contains 13 residues. The junction had 7 bases not matched to a gene; V was cut back by 4 bases and J by 6 bases. The chain's CDR3 is CSVVGQGRVEQYF. DNA of the CDR3: TGCAGCGTTGTGGGACAGGGAAGGGTCGAGCAGTACTTC.

The gene calls are TRBV20-1 and TRBJ2-5, with TRBD2 matching over 8 bases. The CDR3 is 14 amino acids. The germline V gene encodes CDR1 DFQATT and CDR2 SNEGSKA (reference sequence). Trimming cost V 0 bases and J 11 bases; bases outside gene matches: 11. The CDR3 region is CSARDSGVSLQQYF. The CDR3 bases are TGCAGTGCTAGAGATAGCGGGGTCAGTCTCCAGCAGTACTTC.

The V call is TRBV6-2 or TRBV6-3, the J call TRBJ2-4; D is undetermined. The J call is uncertain, as TRBJ2-7 better fits the DNA end. The germline V gene encodes CDR1 MNHEY and CDR2 SVGEGT. CDR3 length: 14 amino acids. The CDR3 sequence: CASSYSRRSYEQYF. In DNA, the CDR3 is TGTGCCAGCAGTTACTCGCGCAGATCCTACGAGCAGTACTTC.

This chain's CDR3 is CATSRGGTAQETQYF. The CDR3 nucleotides are TGTGCCACCAGCAGAGGGGGGACAGCACAAGAGACCCAGTACTTC. V and J are TRBV15 and TRBJ2-5; 7 positions match TRBD1. There are 15 residues in the CDR3. Germline V gene sequence: CDR1 LNHNV, CDR2 YYDKDF (reference sequence). Trimming cost V 1 base and J 2 bases; bases outside gene matches: 4.

V gene TRBV6-5 combines with J gene TRBJ2-3; D unclear. The CDR3 is 12 amino acids. Germline CDR1 and CDR2: MNHEY and SVGAGI. V was pared by 10 bases and J by 1 base, with 9 bases between. CDR3 residues: CATLGRTDTQYF. The CDR3 bases are TGTGCCACCCTTGGCCGCACAGATACGCAGTATTTT.

In this sample, this clonotype turned up a few times. The chain couples TRBV20-1 to TRBJ2-1, with TRBD2 identical over 7 bases. The CDR3 sequence is 14 residues long. Germline CDR1 reads DFQATT; CDR2 reads SNEGSKA (reference sequence). The V and J ends lost 2 bases and 7 bases, in that order; junction bases with no gene match: 8. The CDR3 region is CSARKRDRGNEQFF. Written as DNA, the CDR3 is TGCAGTGCTAGAAAGCGGGATCGTGGTAATGAGCAGTTCTTC.

This clonotype came up a few times. The rearrangement uses TRBV6-5 and TRBJ2-7; D possibly matches TRBD1 or TRBD2 (7 bases each). The germline V gene encodes CDR1 MNHEY and CDR2 SVGAGI. CDR3 length equals 13 residues. V was trimmed by 4 bases and J by 7 bases, leaving 14 bases between them. The CDR3 nucleotides are TGTGCCAGCAGTTCCCCAGGGGGAGGGGAGCAGTACTTC. As protein: CASSSPGGGEQYF.

This clonotype was detected only a few times. This chain joins TRBV29-1 and TRBJ2-7; D perhaps matches TRBD2 (7 bases). The CDR3 runs 15 residues. Germline V gene lookup returns CDR1 SQVTM and CDR2 ANQGSEA. Trimming removed 3 bases at V and 3 bases at J, with 18 bases between. CDR3 in DNA: TGCAGCGTTGAGGGAGGGGGTCGGGGGATCTACGAGCAGTACTTC. The encoded protein is CSVEGGGRGIYEQYF.

This clonotype has more than one count but fewer than ten. The chain is built from TRBV9 and TRBJ1-2, with D possibly matching TRBD1 (5 bases). V dropped 0 bases and J dropped 5 bases, with 14 bases sitting between them. The germline gives CDR1 SGDLS, CDR2 YYNGEE. This CDR3 spans 15 amino acids. The CDR3: CASSVVAAGIYGYTF. The CDR3 nucleotides read TGTGCCAGCAGCGTAGTGGCAGCAGGGATTTATGGCTACACCTTC.

This chain uses TRBV7-6 with TRBJ2-2; 7 bases are a match to TRBD1. The CDR3 covers 16 residues. Germline V gene lookup returns CDR1 SGHVS and CDR2 FNYEAQ. V was pared by 1 base and J by 1 base, with 3 bases of the junction left unmatched. In DNA, the CDR3 is TGTGCCAGCAGCTTAGACCAGGGGGAGAACACCGGGGAGCTGTTTTTT. Translation gives CASSLDQGENTGELFF. The variable domain in full, completed from reference TRBV7-6 and TRBJ2-2, reads GAGVSQSPRYKVTKRGQDVALRCDPISGHVSLYWYRQALGQGPEFLTYFNYEAQQDKSGLPNDRFSAERPEGSISTLTIQRTEQRDSAMYRCASSLDQGENTGELFFGEGSRLTVL.

The chain has TRBV20-1 and TRBJ2-1; 14 bases match TRBD2. The J segment lost 0 bases and the V segment lost 4 bases, leaving 11 bases of the junction unmatched. This CDR3 is 19 amino acids long. Germline V lookup: CDR1 DFQATT, CDR2 SNEGSKA (reference sequence). The CDR3 region is CSANGVGTSGRISYNEQFF. CDR3 DNA: TGCAGTGCTAACGGCGTGGGGACTAGCGGGAGAATCTCCTACAATGAGCAGTTCTTC.